This T cell receptor (beta chain) was sequenced in a study of CD8+ T cells in alopecia areata (dated by TCRdb to between 2018 and 2020). Background on the whole study: Treated patients were enrolled in an open-label pilot trial of oral tofacitinib at 5 to 10 mg twice daily for moderate-to-severe alopecia areata. On the human side, TCRbeta sequencing was run on scalp tissue and on sorted CD4+ and CD8+ peripheral blood T cells from healthy controls and from alopecia areata patients with either patchy or totalis/universalis disease. Tofacitinib-treated patients had biopsies at baseline and at 4 and 24 weeks of treatment, with a later scalp biopsy in several patients. Scalp clonality was compared across normal scalp (n=4), patchy alopecia areata scalp (n=8), and alopecia totalis/universalis scalp (n=8). Patients received tofacitinib for 6 to 18 months and were then followed off drug for 6 months to check for delayed response and recurrence. To study T cell clonal expansion in alopecia areata, the researchers applied high-throughput TCRbeta sequencing to both the C3H/HeJ mouse model and human patients. The RNA source kit depended on sample type: the PAXgene miRNA kit for fixed scalp, the miRNeasy kit for PBMCs, and the RNeasy kit for mouse skin. TCRbeta CDR3 regions were amplified by immunoSEQ multiplex PCR using 35 Vbeta forward and 13 Jbeta reverse primers. Overall study results and their limits: Compared with normal scalp, lesional scalp had higher clonality and more expanded CD8+ clones, particularly in alopecia totalis/universalis, a pattern that suggests antigenic drive. Unlike mouse skin, where gammadelta T cells dominate, normal human skin contains resident alphabeta T cells that get sequenced too, which complicates analysis of the scalp TCR repertoire. TCR sequences shared between patients were less clear than in mice, possibly partly because of HLA diversity in the patient population.

Trimming leaves V shorter by 5 bases and J shorter by 7 bases, with the junction holding 14 bases beyond the gene matches. Including cysteine and phenylalanine, the CDR3 has 17 amino acids. CDR3 DNA is the only sequence kept; it has 51 bases, read in frame from the first base. From the germline V gene, CDR1 is SGHTA and CDR2 is FQGNSA. This clone has more than one count but fewer than ten. The clone's antigen remains unknown. No much larger clone exists at a distance of one base, and base qualities are not known. The library was generated by the immunoSEQ multiplex PCR assay. For TCR sequencing, RNA was extracted from every sample and reverse transcribed into cDNA to serve as template. SuperScript III was used to make first-strand cDNA, primed with a 2:1 mix of oligo-dT and random hexamers. A synthetic immune receptor repertoire was used to gauge amplification bias, and whatever bias remained was removed computationally. The published analysis was carried out like this. After raw reads were preprocessed to remove errors, the CDR3 was defined following IMGT conventions as running from the conserved cysteine to phenylalanine. To get clonality, Shannon entropy was normalized by log2 of the number of productive unique TCRs and the result was subtracted from 1. Whether scalp clones were CD4 or CD8 was inferred by matching scalp TCRbeta sequences against CD4 and CD8 repertoires sorted from blood. As stored in TCRdb, this immuneACCESS dataset retains in-frame rearrangements with V and J assigned. A fraction of the clones does not appear; measured against another copy, unresolved V genes explain less than half of the discrepancy, and the remainder lacks a known reason. V, J and clone size were drawn from that table, and D and trimming were deduced from the DNA. The sample profile shows more than 9,500 clones; 57% of them were found once. The top ten clonotypes cover over 12% of the sample.

Lesional scalp punch biopsies and peripheral blood were collected from alopecia areata patients. Human scalp biopsies were fixed immediately in PAXgene tissue containers. Sequenced input: skin. The source of this sequence is a human donor with alopecia areata. Recombination connected TRBV7-2 to TRBJ2-7; the junction holds 13 bases that match TRBD2. Here the CDR3 is given as CASSLEGTSGGAREQYF. The DNA sequence is TGTGCCAGCAGCCTAGAGGGCACTAGCGGGGGGGCCCGGGAGCAGTACTTC. Reference TRBV7-2 and TRBJ2-7 proteins supply the regions before and after the CDR3; the full variable domain is: GAGVSQSPSNKVTEKGKDVELRCDPISGHTALYWYRQSLGQGLEFLIYFQGNSAPDKSGLPSDRFSAERTGGSVSTLTIQRTQQEDSAVYLCASSLEGTSGGAREQYFGPGTRLTVT.